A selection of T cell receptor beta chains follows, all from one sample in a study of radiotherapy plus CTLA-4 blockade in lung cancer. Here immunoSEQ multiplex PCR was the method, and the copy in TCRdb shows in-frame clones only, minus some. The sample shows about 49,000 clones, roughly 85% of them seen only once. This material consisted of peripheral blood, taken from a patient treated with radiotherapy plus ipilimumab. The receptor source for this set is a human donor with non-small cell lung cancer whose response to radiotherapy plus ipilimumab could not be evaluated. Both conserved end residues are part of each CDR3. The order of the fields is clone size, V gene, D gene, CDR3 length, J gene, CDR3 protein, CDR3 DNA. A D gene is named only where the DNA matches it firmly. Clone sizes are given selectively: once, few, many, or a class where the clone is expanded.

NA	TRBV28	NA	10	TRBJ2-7	CASSPNEQYF	TGTGCCAGCAGCCCCAACGAGCAGTACTTC
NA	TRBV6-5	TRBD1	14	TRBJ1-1	CASRRQGETTEAFF	TGTGCCAGCAGAAGGCAGGGGGAAACGACTGAAGCTTTCTTT
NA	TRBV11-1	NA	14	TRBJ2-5	CASSLGRGKETQYF	TGTGCCAGCAGCTTAGGCCGGGGGAAAGAGACCCAGTACTTC
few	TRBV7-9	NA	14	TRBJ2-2	CASSFRGSTGELFF	TGTGCCAGCAGCTTCAGGGGCAGCACCGGGGAGCTGTTTTTT
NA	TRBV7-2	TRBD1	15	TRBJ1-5	CASSRHDRGNQPQHF	TGTGCCAGCAGCCGACACGACAGGGGCAATCAGCCCCAGCATTTT
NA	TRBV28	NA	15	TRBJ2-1	CASSLSRGATDEQFF	TGTGCCAGCAGTTTGAGTCGCGGGGCAACGGATGAGCAGTTCTTC
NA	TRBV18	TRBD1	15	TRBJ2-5	CASSPATGSRETQYF	TGTGCCAGCTCACCAGCGACAGGGAGTCGAGAGACCCAGTACTTC
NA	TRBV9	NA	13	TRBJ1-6	CASSVQDNSPLHF	TGTGCCAGCAGCGTACAGGATAATTCACCCCTCCACTTT
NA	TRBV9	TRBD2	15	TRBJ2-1	CASSVDGRDHNEQFF	TGTGCCAGCAGCGTAGACGGGAGGGACCACAATGAGCAGTTCTTC
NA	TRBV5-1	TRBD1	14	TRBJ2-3	CASSPDRASDTQYF	TGCGCCAGCAGCCCGGACAGGGCCTCGGATACGCAGTATTTT
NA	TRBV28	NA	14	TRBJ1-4	CAKTTTSTNEKLFF	TGTGCCAAGACGACTACTTCAACTAATGAAAAACTGTTTTTT
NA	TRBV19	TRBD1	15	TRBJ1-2	CASSISSRDRAGYTF	TGTGCCAGTAGTATTTCCTCACGGGACAGGGCTGGCTACACCTTC
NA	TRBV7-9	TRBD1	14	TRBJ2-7	CASSSGTGGDEQYF	TGTGCCAGCAGCTCCGGGACAGGGGGAGACGAGCAGTACTTC
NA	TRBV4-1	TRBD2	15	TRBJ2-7	CASSRLGLFSYEQYF	TGCGCCAGCAGCCGGTTGGGACTATTTTCCTACGAGCAGTACTTC
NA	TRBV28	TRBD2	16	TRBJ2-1	CASSAYAGLADNEQFF	TGTGCCAGCAGTGCCTACGCGGGACTAGCGGACAATGAGCAGTTCTTC
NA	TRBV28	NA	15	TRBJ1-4	CASSTSGGVKEKLFF	TGTGCCAGCAGTACATCGGGGGGAGTAAAGGAAAAACTGTTTTTT
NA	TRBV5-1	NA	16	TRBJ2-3	CASSLGVLASTDTQYF	TGCGCCAGCAGCCTAGGCGTTCTCGCTAGCACAGATACGCAGTATTTT
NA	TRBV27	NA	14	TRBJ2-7	CASSSPNGRGEQYF	TGTGCCAGCAGTTCCCCGAACGGGAGAGGCGAGCAGTACTTC
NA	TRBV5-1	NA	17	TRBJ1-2	CASSRLGWGDTDYGYTF	TGCGCCAGCAGCCGCCTTGGTTGGGGGGATACGGACTATGGCTACACCTTC
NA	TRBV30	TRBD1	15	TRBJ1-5	CAWSAGTGGEQPQHF	TGTGCCTGGAGTGCCGGGACAGGGGGCGAGCAGCCCCAGCATTTT
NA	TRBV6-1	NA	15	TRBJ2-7	CASSEISASSYEQYF	TGTGCCAGCAGTGAAATTAGCGCGAGCTCCTACGAGCAGTACTTC
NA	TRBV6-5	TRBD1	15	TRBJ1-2	CASRSTGGVDYGYTF	TGTGCCAGCAGATCGACAGGGGGCGTAGACTATGGCTACACCTTC
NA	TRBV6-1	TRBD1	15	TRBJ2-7	CASSEVGQGKREQYF	TGTGCCAGCAGTGAAGTCGGACAGGGTAAGCGCGAGCAGTACTTC
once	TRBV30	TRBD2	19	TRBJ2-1	CAWSRISGRAFAGDNEQFF	TGTGCCTGGAGCCGAATTAGCGGGAGGGCCTTTGCCGGGGACAATGAGCAGTTCTTC
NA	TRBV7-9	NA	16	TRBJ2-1	CASSSLRRGSYNEQFF	TGTGCCAGCAGCTCACTGAGACGGGGCTCCTACAATGAGCAGTTCTTC
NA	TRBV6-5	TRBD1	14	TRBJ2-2	CASSSRGQSGELFF	TGTGCCAGCAGCAGCAGGGGGCAGTCCGGGGAGCTGTTTTTT
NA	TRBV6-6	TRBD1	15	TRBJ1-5	CASSPVQGRNQPQHF	TGTGCCAGCAGTCCAGTACAGGGGCGAAATCAGCCCCAGCATTTT
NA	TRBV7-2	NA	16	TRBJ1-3	CASSFRQTNSGNTIYF	TGTGCCAGCAGCTTCAGACAGACAAACTCTGGAAACACCATATATTTT
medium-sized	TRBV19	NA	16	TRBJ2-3	CASSNLFSRSTDTQYF	TGTGCCAGTAGTAACCTCTTTTCGCGGTCCACAGATACGCAGTATTTT
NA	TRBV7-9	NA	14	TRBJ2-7	CASSSQGGSYEQYF	TGTGCCAGCAGCTCCCAGGGGGGTTCCTACGAGCAGTACTTC
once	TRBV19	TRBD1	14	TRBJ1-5	CASSTGTDNQPQHF	TGTGCCAGTAGCACCGGGACAGATAATCAGCCCCAGCATTTT
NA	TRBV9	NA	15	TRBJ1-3	CASSVGGGSGNTIYF	TGTGCCAGCAGCGTAGGGGGGGGTTCTGGAAACACCATATATTTT
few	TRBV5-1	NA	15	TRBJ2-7	CASSGLQGGRNEQYF	TGCGCCAGCAGCGGCCTACAGGGCGGTAGAAACGAGCAGTACTTC
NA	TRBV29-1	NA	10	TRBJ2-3	CSTAADTQYF	TGCAGCACCGCAGCAGATACGCAGTATTTT
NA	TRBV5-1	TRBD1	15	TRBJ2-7	CASSLANRGLDEQYF	TGCGCCAGCAGCTTGGCGAATAGGGGGCTTGACGAGCAGTACTTC
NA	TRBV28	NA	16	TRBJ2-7	CASTPMGQGGSYEQYF	TGTGCCAGCACCCCTATGGGGCAGGGAGGCTCCTACGAGCAGTACTTC
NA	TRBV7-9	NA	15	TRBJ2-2	CASSPQGGSTGELFF	TGTGCCAGCAGCCCACAGGGGGGGTCCACCGGGGAGCTGTTTTTT
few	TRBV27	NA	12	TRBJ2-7	CASRRDTYEQYF	TGTGCCAGCAGGCGGGATACCTACGAGCAGTACTTC
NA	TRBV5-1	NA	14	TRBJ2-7	CASSLVLAGYEQYF	TGCGCCAGCAGCTTGGTTTTGGCGGGGTACGAGCAGTACTTC
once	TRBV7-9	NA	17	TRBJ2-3	CASSRSPTVTSTDTQYF	TGTGCCAGCAGCCGATCGCCAACGGTCACCAGCACAGATACGCAGTATTTT
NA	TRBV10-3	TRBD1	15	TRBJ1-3	CAIREDRGLGNTIYF	TGTGCCATCAGGGAGGACAGGGGCCTTGGAAACACCATATATTTT